These 17 T cell receptor beta chains came from one sample sequenced in a study of vaccination and CD4 T cells after COVID-19. These receptors lack a known antigen. The Oncomine TCR Beta short-read assay was applied to DNA of cultured CD4+ T cells. TCRdb re-analysed the PCR reads in MiXCR, keeping a single row per CDR3 protein. Among 15,000 to 25,000 distinct CDR3 sequences listed, around three fifths were seen once. Treatment noted: roughly 10-day PBMC culture with coronavirus spike peptide pools or control peptides (ViraFEST assay). The sequenced sample consisted of CD4+ T cells from blood, cultured in vitro. The source is a human donor who had recovered from COVID-19.

The chain couples TRBV6-5 to TRBJ1-4; D unclear. Germline V lookup: CDR1 MNHEY, CDR2 SVGAGI. The CDR3 runs to 15 residues. The V gene lost 2 bases and the J gene lost 7 bases, with 14 bases spanning the gap. CDR3 nucleotide sequence: TGTGCCAGCAGTTACCCCGGCCGGGGTCCTGAAAAACTGTTTTTT. Its translation: CASSYPGRGPEKLFF.

Only a few counts were recorded for this clonotype. The chain links TRBV2 to TRBJ2-7; TRBD2 might be the D (5 bases). Germline V lookup: CDR1 SNHLY, CDR2 FYNNEI. V was trimmed by 6 bases and J by 7 bases, leaving 16 bases between them. The CDR3 sequence is 13 residues long. This chain's CDR3 is CASSDQLEGEQYF. The CDR3, as DNA: TGTGCCAGCAGCGACCAACTAGAGGGAGAGCAGTACTTC.

This chain uses TRBV20-1 with TRBJ2-2; D is ambiguous. The CDR3 extends over 14 amino acids. V lost 3 bases, J lost 3 bases, and 11 bases lay in between. CDR1 and CDR2 from the germline V gene are DFQATT and SNEGSKA (reference sequence). The CDR3 DNA sequence: TGCAGTGCTAGTAAACTTATAGACACCGGGGAGCTGTTTTTT. This codes for CSASKLIDTGELFF.

V gene TRBV7-9 combines with J gene TRBJ1-2; no definite D call. Germline V CDR1 and CDR2: SEHNR, FQNEAQ (reference sequence). Trimming shortened V by 3 bases and J by 4 bases, and 18 bases separated the two germline ends. This CDR3 contains 16 residues. CDR3 coding DNA: TGTGCCAGCAGCTTGGGTTCGTGGCAGCAGTTCTATGGCTACACCTTC. Residues: CASSLGSWQQFYGYTF. Based on the CDR3 plus reference TRBV7-9 and TRBJ1-2, the full variable domain is DTGVSQNPRHKITKRGQNVTFRCDPISEHNRLYWYRQTLGQGPEFLTYFQNEAQLEKSRLLSDRFSAERPKGSFSTLEIQRTEQGDSAMYLCASSLGSWQQFYGYTFGSGTRLTVV.

This clonotype showed up just a few times. The CDR3 bases are TGTGCCAGTAGGGCACTAGCGGCCACAGATACGCAGTATTTT. Its protein product is CASRALAATDTQYF. The V call is TRBV19, the J call TRBJ2-3, with TRBD2 identical over 8 bases. Trimming took 6 bases from V and 2 from J; bases not matched to a gene: 4. This CDR3 comprises 14 residues. CDR1 is LNHDA, CDR2 SQIVND, per germline (reference sequence).

A few counts support this clonotype. CDR3 sequence reads: CATSDYGRGTDTQYF. The CDR3 region has the DNA TGTGCCACCAGTGATTACGGCAGGGGCACAGATACGCAGTATTTT. The rearrangement uses TRBV24-1 and TRBJ2-3; D perhaps matches TRBD1 (5 bases). Germline CDR1 reads KGHDR; CDR2 reads SFDVKD. Trimming took off 2 bases at V and 1 base at J, with 9 bases between the two ends. The CDR3 sequence is 15 residues long.

V gene TRBV19 combines with J gene TRBJ2-1, with TRBD1 identical over 7 bases. J lost 1 base, V lost 6 bases, and 6 bases had no gene match. There are 15 residues in the CDR3. Germline V CDR1 and CDR2: LNHDA, SQIVND (reference sequence). The CDR3, as DNA: TGTGCCAGTAGCTACGACAGGGTTTCCTACAATGAGCAGTTCTTC. Protein product: CASSYDRVSYNEQFF.

This chain joins TRBV21-1 and TRBJ2-3; the DNA was not compared with TRBD1, the D call given in the table. TRBV21-1 is a documented pseudogene. The CDR3 totals 15 residues. In DNA form, the CDR3 reads TGTGCCAGCAGCACAAACAGGGTTGGGGCAGATACGCAGTATTTT. This codes for CASSTNRVGADTQYF.

The rearrangement uses TRBV20-1 and TRBJ2-7; 7 bases match TRBD1. From germline, CDR1 is DFQATT and CDR2 SNEGSKA (reference sequence). The CDR3 runs 15 residues. The V and J ends lost 5 bases and 2 bases, in that order; junction bases with no gene match: 12. In nucleotides, the CDR3 is TGCAGTGCTCCCGTCCAACAGGGGACCCCCTACGAGCAGTACTTC. Translation gives CSAPVQQGTPYEQYF.

This chain uses TRBV28 with TRBJ2-1; possibly TRBD1 for D (6 bases). The ends were cut back, 4 bases at V and 15 bases at J, with 16 bases in the middle. The CDR3 length is 12 residues. Germline V CDR1 and CDR2: MDHEN, SYDVKM. The CDR3 DNA sequence: TGTGCCAGCAGTTCCTCCACAGGGCCGCGGTTCTTC. Its translation is CASSSSTGPRFF.

This clonotype was counted a few times. In DNA form, the CDR3 reads TGTGCCAGCAGTGAAAATCCGGGACAGGCGGGCGGCTACACCTTC. Protein: CASSENPGQAGGYTF. The gene calls are TRBV6-4 and TRBJ1-2; 8 bases agree with TRBD1. The CDR3 length is 15 residues. CDR1 MRHNA and CDR2 SNTAGT come from the germline V gene. Trimming at V came to 3 bases and at J to 8 bases, leaving 11 bases not matched to a gene.

The chain employs TRBV7-2 and TRBJ2-7, with D possibly called TRBD1 or TRBD2 (5 bases each). Per the germline V gene, CDR1 is SGHTA and CDR2 is FQGNSA. The CDR3 extends over 13 amino acids. Trimming removed 6 bases from V and 6 bases from J, with 15 bases in between. The CDR3 nucleotides read TGTGCCAGCAGTTCGGGACCGCTCGGCGAGCAGTACTTC. Encoded protein: CASSSGPLGEQYF.

The rearrangement uses TRBV29-1 and TRBJ2-2; no reliable D call. The V gene lost 4 bases and the J gene lost 5 bases, with 11 bases spanning the gap. The CDR3 has 13 amino acids. The V gene's germline CDR1 is SQVTM and CDR2 ANQGSEA. The chain's CDR3 is CSVVRDPTGELFF. CDR3 coding DNA: TGCAGCGTTGTTCGCGACCCGACCGGGGAGCTGTTTTTT.

The chain uses TRBV20-1 and TRBJ2-1; D is possibly TRBD2 (5 bases). From germline, CDR1 is DFQATT and CDR2 SNEGSKA (reference sequence). The CDR3 totals 14 residues. Trimming removed 6 bases at V and 0 bases at J, with 12 bases between. The CDR3 bases are TGCAGTGCAGACGGACTCCCCTCCTACAATGAGCAGTTCTTC. Protein: CSADGLPSYNEQFF.

The J gene is TRBJ2-7, the V gene TRBV7-2; TRBD1 agrees at 8 bases. Trimming at V came to 3 bases and at J to 3 bases, leaving 7 bases not matched to a gene. CDR1 is SGHTA, CDR2 FQGNSA, per germline. The CDR3 loop spans 15 amino acids. As DNA, the CDR3 is TGTGCCAGCAGCTTCGGACAGGGCGCGGGCTACGAGCAGTACTTC. Residues: CASSFGQGAGYEQYF.

This CDR3 is CSAPGGPYGYTF. In nucleotides, the CDR3 is TGCAGTGCTCCAGGGGGACCCTATGGCTACACCTTC. The chain employs TRBV20-1 and TRBJ1-2; 7 positions agree with TRBD1. The CDR3 covers 12 residues. CDR1 is DFQATT, CDR2 SNEGSKA, per germline (reference sequence). V shed 5 bases and J 4 bases; nucleotides not matched to a gene: 4.

This clonotype was counted only a few times. The chain is built from TRBV27 and TRBJ1-5, with D unclear. CDR3 length equals 14 residues. V gave up 0 bases and J gave up 5 bases, with 8 bases separating them. Per the germline V gene, CDR1 is MNHEY and CDR2 is SMNVEV (reference sequence). Written as DNA, the CDR3 is TGTGCCAGCAGTTTATCGGGCGGGGATCAGCCCCAGCATTTT. Residues: CASSLSGGDQPQHF.